This T cell receptor beta chain was documented in a study of shared clonotypes between healthy human individuals. Regarding the study as a whole: In several donors, around 5.5% of naive CD4 clonotypes appeared in common.

Profiling relied on immunoSEQ multiplex PCR, and the TCRdb table lists in-frame clones only, not all of them. The data hold around 580,000 clones, with about 98% observed a single time. CD45RO negativity and positive selection for CCR7 defined naive CD8 cells, a population that excluded terminally differentiated effector memory CD45RA+ cells. As concerns this clone: Its antigen is still unknown.

The sequencing input was naive CD8+ T cells sorted from blood. The clonotype originates from a young man in good health.

CDR3 nucleotide sequence: TGCGCCAGCAGCCACGGTCAGGTACCGAACGCTTTCTTT. It is translated as CASSHGQVPNAFF. V is TRBV4-1 and J is TRBJ1-1; no clear D gene. The CDR3 is 13 amino acids. Germline V gene lookup returns CDR1 MGHRA and CDR2 YSYEKL. Trimming took off 3 bases at V and 11 bases at J, with 16 bases between the two ends.